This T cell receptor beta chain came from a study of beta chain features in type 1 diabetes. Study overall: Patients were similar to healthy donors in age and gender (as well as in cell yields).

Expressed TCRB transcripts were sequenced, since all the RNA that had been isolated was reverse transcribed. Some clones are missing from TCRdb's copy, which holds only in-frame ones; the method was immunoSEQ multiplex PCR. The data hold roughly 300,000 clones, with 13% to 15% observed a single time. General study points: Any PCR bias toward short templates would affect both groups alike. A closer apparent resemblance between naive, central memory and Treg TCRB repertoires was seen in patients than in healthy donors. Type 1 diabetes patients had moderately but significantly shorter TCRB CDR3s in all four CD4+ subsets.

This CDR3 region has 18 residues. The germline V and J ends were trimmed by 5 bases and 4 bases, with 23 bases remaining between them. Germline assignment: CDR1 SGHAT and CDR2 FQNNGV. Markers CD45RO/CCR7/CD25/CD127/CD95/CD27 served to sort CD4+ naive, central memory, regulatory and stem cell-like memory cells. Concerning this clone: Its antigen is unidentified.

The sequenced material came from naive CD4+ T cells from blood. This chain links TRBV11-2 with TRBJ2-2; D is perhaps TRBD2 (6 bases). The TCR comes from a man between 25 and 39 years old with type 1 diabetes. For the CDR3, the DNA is TGTGCCAGCAGCCTCCGGCCCGCGGGAATATCACGCACCGGGGAGCTGTTTTTT. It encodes CASSLRPAGISRTGELFF. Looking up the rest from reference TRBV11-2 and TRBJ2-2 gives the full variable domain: EAGVAQSPRYKIIEKRQSVAFWCNPISGHATLYWYQQILGQGPKLLIQFQNNGVVDDSQLPKDRFSAERLKGVDSTLKIQPAKLEDSAVYLCASSLRPAGISRTGELFFGEGSRLTVL.